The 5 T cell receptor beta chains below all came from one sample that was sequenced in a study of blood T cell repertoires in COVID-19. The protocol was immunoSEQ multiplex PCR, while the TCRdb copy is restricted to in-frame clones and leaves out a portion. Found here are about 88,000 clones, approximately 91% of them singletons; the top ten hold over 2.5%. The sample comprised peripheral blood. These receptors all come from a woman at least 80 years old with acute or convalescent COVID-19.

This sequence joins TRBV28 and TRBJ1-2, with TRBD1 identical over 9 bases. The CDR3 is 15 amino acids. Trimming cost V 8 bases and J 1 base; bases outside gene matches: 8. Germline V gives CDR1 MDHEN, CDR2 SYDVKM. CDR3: CASRSWDRDNYGYTF. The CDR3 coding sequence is TGTGCCAGCCGATCCTGGGACAGGGATAACTATGGCTACACCTTC.

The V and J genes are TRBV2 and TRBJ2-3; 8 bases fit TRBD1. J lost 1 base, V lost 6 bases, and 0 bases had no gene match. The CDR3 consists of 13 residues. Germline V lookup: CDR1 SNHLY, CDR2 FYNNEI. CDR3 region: CASRQGGTDTQYF. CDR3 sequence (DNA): TGTGCCAGCAGACAGGGGGGCACAGATACGCAGTATTTT.

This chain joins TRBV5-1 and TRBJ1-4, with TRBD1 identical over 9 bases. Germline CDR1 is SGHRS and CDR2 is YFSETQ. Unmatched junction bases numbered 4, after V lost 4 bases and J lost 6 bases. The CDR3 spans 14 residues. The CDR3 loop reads CASSMGQGDEKLFF. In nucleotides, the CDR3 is TGCGCCAGCAGCATGGGACAGGGTGATGAAAAACTGTTTTTT.

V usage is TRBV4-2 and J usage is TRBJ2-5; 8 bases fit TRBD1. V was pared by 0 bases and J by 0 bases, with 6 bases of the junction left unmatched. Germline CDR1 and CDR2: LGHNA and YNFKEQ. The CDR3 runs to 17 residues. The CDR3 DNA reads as TGTGCCAGCAGCCAAGATGCAGGACAGGGATACCAAGAGACCCAGTACTTC. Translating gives CASSQDAGQGYQETQYF.

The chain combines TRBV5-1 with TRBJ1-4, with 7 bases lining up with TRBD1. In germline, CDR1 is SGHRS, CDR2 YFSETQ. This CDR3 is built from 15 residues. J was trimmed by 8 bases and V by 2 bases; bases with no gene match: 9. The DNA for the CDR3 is TGCGCCAGCAGCTTCCAGACAGGGTCGGGGGAAAAACTGTTTTTT. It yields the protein CASSFQTGSGEKLFF.